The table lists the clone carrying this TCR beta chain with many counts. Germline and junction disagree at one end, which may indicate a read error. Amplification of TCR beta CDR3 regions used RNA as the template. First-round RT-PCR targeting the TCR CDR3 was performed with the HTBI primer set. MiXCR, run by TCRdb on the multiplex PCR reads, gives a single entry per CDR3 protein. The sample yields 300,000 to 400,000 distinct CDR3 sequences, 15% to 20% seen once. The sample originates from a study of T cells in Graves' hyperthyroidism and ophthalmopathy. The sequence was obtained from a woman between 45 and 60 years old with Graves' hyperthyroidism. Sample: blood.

Here the CDR3 DNA reads TGTGCTAGCAGCTTAGGTTTTGGCGACTACAATGAGCAGTTCTTC. Translation: CASSLGFGDYNEQFF. V gene TRBV7-7 combines with J gene TRBJ2-1; D gene unclear. The germline CDR1 and CDR2 sequences are SSHAT and FNYEAQ (reference sequence). This CDR3 is built from 15 residues.